This TCR beta chain is drawn from a study of T cells after yellow fever vaccination. Study at large: Preparation used SMART-Seq v4 Ultra Low Input for the low-cell-number fractions. Study-wide results and limits: Clonotypes found in both CD4 and CD8 compartments made up a small share. It was the secondary response that reached its peak faster, day 5 versus 15, but it was weaker.

This clonotype was seen only a few times. The antigen is undetermined. Making TCR cDNA involved 5'RACE template switching, which added UMIs and a universal primer site. TCRdb reprocessed the 5' RACE reads with MiXCR, giving one entry per CDR3 protein. Counted here are around 320,000 distinct CDR3 sequences, roughly 10% occurring once; the ten biggest clones make up under 4%. The CDR3 spans 14 residues. Germline trimming cut 4 bases from V and 8 bases from J; bases unmatched to any gene: 8. The clonotype was recovered from a man aged 18 to 30 who received the YFV17D yellow fever vaccine. The chain employs TRBV12-3 or TRBV12-4 and TRBJ2-1; 7 bases align to TRBD1. Sample: CD4+ T cells sorted from PBMCs, taken 45 days after the yellow fever booster vaccination. CDR3 residues: CASSSNRQGHEQFF. In DNA, the CDR3 is TGTGCCAGCAGTTCAAACCGACAGGGCCATGAGCAGTTCTTC.